These 19 T cell receptor beta chains came from one sample sequenced in a study of T cells in Graves' hyperthyroidism and ophthalmopathy. Amplification of TCR beta CDR3 regions used RNA as the template. HTBI primers were used for first-round RT-PCR of the TCR CDR3. TCRdb independently ran MiXCR on the multiplex PCR reads; one entry per CDR3 protein. The table records some 350,000 distinct CDR3 sequences, 12% to 15% of them present only once. The sequencing input was blood. Receptors originate from a woman aged 40 to 50 with Graves' ophthalmopathy.

The rearrangement links TRBV6-1 to TRBJ1-5; tentatively, D is TRBD1 (5 bases). The length of the CDR3 is 15 residues. Trimming took 5 bases from V and 2 from J, leaving 13 bases between them. Germline V gene data show CDR1 as MNHNS and CDR2 as SASEGT. DNA of the CDR3: TGTGCCAGCAGTTCCGGGACGGAGGGCAATCAGCCCCAGCATTTT. It translates to CASSSGTEGNQPQHF.

This clonotype was seen more than once but under ten times. This may be a read error: a much more frequent sequence differs by one nucleotide. This chain connects TRBV7-8 to TRBJ2-1; weak D call: TRBD2 (6 bases). The CDR3 extends over 16 amino acids. Germline assignment: CDR1 SGHVS and CDR2 FQNEAQ. V gave up 1 base and J gave up 4 bases, with 14 bases separating them. The CDR3 DNA follows: TGTGCCAGCAGCTTAGTGCATCGGGGAGGATACAATGAGCAGTTCTTC. It is translated as CASSLVHRGGYNEQFF.

This clonotype was counted at least ten times. The chain combines TRBV3-1 with TRBJ2-3; tentative D call: TRBD2 (7 bases). Looked up from germline, CDR1 is LGHDT and CDR2 is YNNKEL (reference sequence). The CDR3 loop spans 16 amino acids. Trimming removed 4 bases from V and 4 bases from J, with 18 bases in between. The CDR3 bases are TGTGCCAGCAGCCCCCGAAGGCCGGGGGGCTCAGATACGCAGTATTTT. As protein: CASSPRRPGGSDTQYF.

There are many counts of this clonotype. The chain employs TRBV12-3 or TRBV12-4 and TRBJ1-2; D is possibly TRBD1 (5 bases). There are 14 residues in the CDR3. Trimming took off 2 bases at V and 3 bases at J, with 10 bases between the two ends. The CDR3 reads CASSLQGVDYGYTF. CDR3 nucleotides: TGTGCCAGCAGTTTACAGGGAGTGGACTATGGCTACACCTTC.

This chain connects TRBV3-1 to TRBJ1-6; no firm D call. Trimming took off 4 bases at V and 7 bases at J, with 14 bases between the two ends. The CDR3 runs to 15 residues. The germline V gene encodes CDR1 LGHDT and CDR2 YNNKEL (reference sequence). The CDR3: CASSPWTPWNSPLHF. For the CDR3, the DNA is TGTGCCAGCAGCCCGTGGACCCCGTGGAATTCACCCCTCCACTTT.

This clonotype has at least ten counts. V usage is TRBV3-1 and J usage is TRBJ2-1; 12 bases are shared with TRBD2. CDR1 and CDR2 (germline): LGHDT, YNNKEL (reference sequence). V lost 0 bases and J lost 7; bases outside the gene matches: 4. This CDR3 has 16 residues. CDR3 in amino acids: CASSQDLAGGPNEQFF. Written as DNA, the CDR3 is TGTGCCAGCAGCCAAGACCTAGCGGGGGGGCCGAATGAGCAGTTCTTC.

This clonotype was recorded a few times. The chain joins TRBV11-3 to TRBJ2-2; 10 bases map to TRBD2. The germline V gene encodes CDR1 SGHNT and CDR2 YENEEA. The CDR3 has 17 residues. Losses at the gene ends were 5 bases for V and 2 bases for J; bases not matched to a gene: 8. The CDR3 nucleotides are TGTGCCAGCAGCCTCACTTTAGCGGGGGGCAACACCGGGGAGCTGTTTTTT. It specifies CASSLTLAGGNTGELFF.

The V call is TRBV5-1, the J call TRBJ2-1; D is perhaps TRBD1 or TRBD2 (5 bases each). There are 17 residues in the CDR3. CDR1 is SGHRS, CDR2 YFSETQ, per germline. Trimming removed 2 bases at V and 0 bases at J, with 15 bases between. This CDR3 reads CASSFSGPSSSYNEQFF. The CDR3, as DNA: TGCGCCAGCAGCTTCTCGGGGCCTTCCAGCTCCTACAATGAGCAGTTCTTC.

This clonotype was detected only once. This may be a read error, as it is one base from a much larger clone. The chain has TRBV7-9 and TRBJ1-5; a possible D gene is TRBD1 (5 bases). The CDR3 has 13 residues. The V end was cut by 6 bases, the J end by 6 bases, with 12 bases between. CDR1 SEHNR and CDR2 FQNEAQ come from the germline V gene (reference sequence). The CDR3 DNA reads as TGTGCCAGCAGTGAACAGGAGAGTCAGCCCCAGCATTTT. It codes for CASSEQESQPQHF.

A remark on this clonotype: The junction does not match germline at one end; this may be a read error. The V and J genes are TRBV20-1 and TRBJ2-7; 12 bases agree with TRBD2. The CDR3 is 15 residues long. The germline gives CDR1 DFQATT, CDR2 SNEGSKA (reference sequence). The CDR3 nucleotides are TGCAGTGCTTTCTCTAGCGGGGGGGTATCCTACGAGCAGTATTTC. Its translation: CSAFSSGGVSYEQYF.

The rearrangement joins TRBV29-1 to TRBJ2-7; D ambiguous. Trimming left V 7 bases short and J 3 bases short, with 13 bases between. This CDR3 comprises 12 residues. Per the germline V gene, CDR1 is SQVTM and CDR2 is ANQGSEA. The CDR3 bases are TGCAGCGCCCAAGTGGGATACTACGAGCAGTACTTC. This encodes CSAQVGYYEQYF.

The sample holds a few counts of this clonotype. The chain employs TRBV20-1 and TRBJ1-2; possible D gene TRBD1, 5 bases. Trimming pared 4 bases from V and 3 bases from J, leaving 15 bases between. Germline loops: CDR1 DFQATT, CDR2 SNEGSKA (reference sequence). CDR3 length equals 14 residues. CDR3 loop: CSAKGLGGDYGYTF. CDR3 bases: TGCAGTGCTAAAGGGTTGGGGGGGGACTATGGCTACACCTTC.

This clonotype was picked up many times. The V call is TRBV10-3, the J call TRBJ1-5; D is undetermined. The CDR3 extends over 13 amino acids. In germline, CDR1 is ENHRY, CDR2 SYGVKD. The germline V and J ends were trimmed by 4 bases and 4 bases, with 8 bases remaining between them. The CDR3 loop is CAISVEGNQPQHF. The CDR3 coding sequence is TGTGCCATCAGTGTCGAAGGGAATCAGCCCCAGCATTTT.

This clonotype turned up a few times. The chain carries TRBV7-9 and TRBJ2-7, with 7 bases identical to TRBD1. Germline CDR1 is SEHNR and CDR2 is FQNEAQ (reference sequence). This CDR3 is built from 16 residues. V shed 4 bases, J shed 2 bases, and the junction held 11 bases outside the gene matches. This CDR3 is CASSSGQDRRPYEQYF. In nucleotides, the CDR3 is TGTGCCAGCAGCTCAGGACAGGACAGGAGACCCTACGAGCAGTACTTC.

This clonotype has a count of ten or more. The CDR3 nucleotides are TGCGCCAGCAGCCAAGCTCCCAATCAGCCCCAGCATTTT. This codes for CASSQAPNQPQHF. The V and J genes are TRBV4-1 and TRBJ1-5; D is ambiguous. The CDR3 totals 13 residues. The V gene lost 1 base and the J gene lost 3 bases, with 4 bases spanning the gap. Per the germline V gene, CDR1 is MGHRA and CDR2 is YSYEKL.

Comments on this clonotype: This clone may be a read error of a much larger clone one base away. The chain links TRBV5-1 to TRBJ1-2; 9 nucleotides match TRBD1. The CDR3 sequence is 14 residues long. Germline V gene lookup returns CDR1 SGHRS and CDR2 YFSETQ. V lost 0 bases and J lost 6; bases outside the gene matches: 3. The DNA for the CDR3 is TGCGCCAGCAGCTTGGGGGGACAGGGAAATGGCTACACCTTC. Its translation: CASSLGGQGNGYTF.

Turning to this clonotype: One base away lies a much larger clone, so this may be a sequencing read error. This rearrangement joins TRBV20-1 to TRBJ2-5; no clear D gene. The CDR3 is 11 amino acids. Germline CDR1 DFQATT, CDR2 SNEGSKA (reference sequence). The CDR3 spells CIASVGETQYF. The CDR3 DNA reads TGCATTGCTAGTGTGGGCGAGACCCAGTACTTC.

The chain joins TRBV5-5 to TRBJ1-1, with D unclear. The CDR3 covers 13 residues. Germline V CDR1 and CDR2: SGHKS, YYEKEE (reference sequence). Trimming removed 4 bases from V and 4 bases from J, with 11 bases in between. Here the CDR3 DNA reads TGTGCCAGCAGCCCTTTTCATACCACTGAAGCTTTCTTT. It is translated as CASSPFHTTEAFF.

The table lists this clonotype with many counts. V is TRBV2 and J is TRBJ2-7; 12 nucleotides agree with TRBD2. Looked up from germline, CDR1 is SNHLY and CDR2 is FYNNEI. The CDR3 contains 14 residues. V gave up 6 bases and J gave up 2 bases; unmatched junction bases: 2. CDR3 nucleotide sequence: TGTGCCAGCAGACTAGCGGGGGGCCCCTACGAGCAGTACTTC. As protein: CASRLAGGPYEQYF.